Following are 16 T cell receptor beta chains from one sample sequenced in a study of cytomegalovirus exposure and HLA in healthy donors. This PCR relied on a set of 60 Vbeta primers and 13 Jbeta primers. Clones were sequenced by immunoSEQ multiplex PCR, and TCRdb holds only the in-frame ones, with some missing. The sample comprises about 130,000 clones, over 60% of which are singletons, and more than 1.5% rests with the top ten. Sequencing used PBMCs. Receptor source: a man in his forties or fifties in good health and CMV-seronegative.

The chain links TRBV7-8 to TRBJ2-5, with D maybe TRBD2 (7 bases). The germline V gene has CDR1 SGHVS and CDR2 FQNEAQ. Deletions cut 5 bases from V and 5 bases from J, with 15 bases between. This CDR3 is built from 14 residues. In DNA form, the CDR3 reads TGTGCCAGCAGCCCAAGGGGGGGAGGGGAGACCCAGTACTTC. It is translated as CASSPRGGGETQYF. Full variable domain (outside the CDR3, taken from reference TRBV7-8 and TRBJ2-5): GAGVSQSPRYKVAKRGQDVALRCDPISGHVSLFWYQQALGQGPEFLTYFQNEAQLDKSGLPSDRFFAERPEGSVSTLKIQRTQQEDSAVYLCASSPRGGGETQYFGPGTRLLVL.

This chain joins TRBV5-1 and TRBJ2-2, with TRBD1 matching 11 bases. The CDR3 spans 16 residues. Per the germline V gene, CDR1 is SGHRS and CDR2 is YFSETQ. Trimming took 5 bases from V and 3 from J; bases not matched to a gene: 6. The CDR3 region is CASRGTGGPDTGELFF. As DNA, the CDR3 is TGCGCCAGCAGGGGGACAGGGGGACCCGACACCGGGGAGCTGTTTTTT.

A remark on this clone: One end of the junction is discordant with germline, which a read error may explain. The J gene is TRBJ1-2, the V gene TRBV7-9, with 8 bases that match TRBD1. Germline CDR1 reads SEHNR; CDR2 reads FQNEAQ (reference sequence). The CDR3 contains 16 residues. Here the CDR3 DNA reads TGTTCCAGCAGCTTACTCTACGGACAGGGACTCTATGGCTACACCTTC. Translation gives CSSSLLYGQGLYGYTF.

The chain employs TRBV5-1 and TRBJ2-1; D unresolved. Between the trimmed V and J ends, which lost 0 bases and 5 bases, there was a span of 9 bases. The CDR3 sequence is 14 residues long. The germline gives CDR1 SGHRS, CDR2 YFSETQ. The CDR3 nucleotides read TGCGCCAGCAGCTTGGGGCAACACAACAATGAGCAGTTCTTC. It encodes CASSLGQHNNEQFF.

The chain carries TRBV7-2 and TRBJ2-5, with 8 bases aligning to TRBD2. V lost 4 bases and J lost 5; bases outside the gene matches: 12. The CDR3 contains 16 residues. CDR1 is SGHTA and CDR2 is FQGNSA in the germline V gene. Written as DNA, the CDR3 is TGTGCCAGCAGCTCCGAGCTCGGGGGGGTAGGGGAGACCCAGTACTTC. It yields the protein CASSSELGGVGETQYF.

The chain is built from TRBV7-9 and TRBJ1-1; D gene unclear. CDR3 size: 14 residues. The ends were cut back, 4 bases at V and 1 base at J, with 10 bases in the middle. CDR1 is SEHNR, CDR2 FQNEAQ, per germline (reference sequence). Written as DNA, the CDR3 is TGTGCCAGCAGCTCGCCCGTCGGGAACACTGAAGCTTTCTTT. As protein: CASSSPVGNTEAFF.

V and J are TRBV19 and TRBJ1-2, with 10 bases matching TRBD1. This CDR3 spans 14 amino acids. Germline V gene sequence: CDR1 LNHDA, CDR2 SQIVND (reference sequence). The J segment lost 4 bases and the V segment lost 5 bases, leaving 4 bases of the junction unmatched. CDR3 residues: CASSPDRGTYGYTF. The CDR3 DNA reads as TGTGCCAGTAGTCCGGACAGGGGGACCTATGGCTACACCTTC.

The rearrangement links TRBV6-1 to TRBJ1-1; D may be TRBD1 (6 bases). Germline values: CDR1 MNHNS, CDR2 SASEGT. Trimming shortened V by 0 bases and J by 11 bases, and 19 bases separated the two germline ends. The CDR3 has 15 residues. The CDR3 is CASSEAGTSQARAFF. CDR3 coding DNA: TGTGCCAGCAGTGAAGCGGGGACAAGCCAAGCAAGGGCTTTCTTT.

The chain is built from TRBV5-1 and TRBJ2-7; a weak D match, TRBD1 (5 bases). This CDR3 has 14 amino acids. The V end lost 0 bases, the J end lost 2 bases, and 9 bases lay between the germline ends. Germline V lookup: CDR1 SGHRS, CDR2 YFSETQ. This CDR3 is CASSLEGHPYEQYV. The CDR3 DNA follows: TGCGCCAGCAGCTTGGAAGGACACCCCTACGAGCAGTACGTC.

The chain combines TRBV19 with TRBJ2-1; 10 nucleotides line up with TRBD2. The germline V gene encodes CDR1 LNHDA and CDR2 SQIVND (reference sequence). V shed 5 bases and J 2 bases; nucleotides not matched to a gene: 6. The CDR3 sequence is 16 residues long. The CDR3 bases are TGTGCCAGTAGTTCCACCCTAGCGGGGGCCTACAATGAGCAGTTCTTC. It specifies CASSSTLAGAYNEQFF.

V gene TRBV4-1 combines with J gene TRBJ1-3; no clear D. The CDR3 covers 15 residues. Trimming removed 1 base from V and 0 bases from J, with 7 bases in between. Per the germline V gene, CDR1 is MGHRA and CDR2 is YSYEKL. The DNA of the CDR3 is TGCGCCAGCAGCCAAGTCCCGAGCTCTGGAAACACCATATATTTT. This encodes CASSQVPSSGNTIYF.

The chain links TRBV6-5 to TRBJ2-2, with D tentatively TRBD1 (5 bases). The CDR3 covers 14 residues. Germline CDR1 is MNHEY and CDR2 is SVGAGI. The V gene lost 5 bases and the J gene lost 4 bases, with 11 bases spanning the gap. The DNA for the CDR3 is TGTGCCAGCAGTGAAACAGGAGCCACCGGGGAGCTGTTTTTT. This codes for CASSETGATGELFF.

The chain employs TRBV19 and TRBJ2-1, with TRBD1 as a possible D gene (5 bases). CDR3 length: 16 residues. V shed 7 bases and J shed 4 bases, with 20 bases lying between them. The germline gives CDR1 LNHDA, CDR2 SQIVND (reference sequence). The CDR3 region is CASTSKRGTLYNEQFF. For the CDR3, the DNA is TGTGCCAGTACTTCTAAAAGGGGAACCTTATACAATGAGCAGTTCTTC. Drawing the rest from reference TRBV19 and TRBJ2-1, the complete variable domain is DGGITQSPKYLFRKEGQNVTLSCEQNLNHDAMYWYRQDPGQGLRLIYYSQIVNDFQKGDIAEGYSVSREKKESFPLTVTSAQKNPTAFYLCASTSKRGTLYNEQFFGPGTRLTVL.

This clone was seen a handful of times. The junction departs from germline at one end; a sequencing error may be responsible. The chain links TRBV5-1 to TRBJ1-4; D possibly corresponds to TRBD1 (6 bases). CDR3 length: 14 amino acids. Germline V gene lookup returns CDR1 SGHRS and CDR2 YFSETQ. The CDR3 DNA reads TGTGCCAGCAGCTTGGGGGCAGCAAATGAAAAACTGTTTTTT. This encodes CASSLGAANEKLFF. Full variable domain (outside the CDR3, taken from reference TRBV5-1 and TRBJ1-4): KAGVTQTPRYLIKTRGQQVTLSCSPISGHRSVSWYQQTPGQGLQFLFEYFSETQRNKGNFPGRFSGRQFSNSRSEMNVSTLELGDSALYLCASSLGAANEKLFFGSGTQLSVL.

There are a few counts of this clone. The chain employs TRBV7-2 and TRBJ2-7, with TRBD2 matching 9 bases. CDR3 length: 17 amino acids. Trimming cost V 1 base and J 0 bases; bases outside gene matches: 7. The germline V gene has CDR1 SGHTA and CDR2 FQGNSA. The CDR3 coding sequence is TGTGCCAGCAGCTTAGGGGTGGCGGGGGGGGTCTCCTACGAGCAGTACTTC. Protein: CASSLGVAGGVSYEQYF.

The V and J genes are TRBV4-2 and TRBJ2-4; 8 bases match TRBD2. The V and J ends lost 0 bases and 5 bases, in that order; junction bases with no gene match: 6. The CDR3 totals 16 residues. Germline assignment: CDR1 LGHNA and CDR2 YNFKEQ. CDR3 DNA sequence: TGTGCCAGCAGCCAAGACCCGGGGGGGCTCGAAAACATTCAGTACTTC. Amino acid sequence: CASSQDPGGLENIQYF.